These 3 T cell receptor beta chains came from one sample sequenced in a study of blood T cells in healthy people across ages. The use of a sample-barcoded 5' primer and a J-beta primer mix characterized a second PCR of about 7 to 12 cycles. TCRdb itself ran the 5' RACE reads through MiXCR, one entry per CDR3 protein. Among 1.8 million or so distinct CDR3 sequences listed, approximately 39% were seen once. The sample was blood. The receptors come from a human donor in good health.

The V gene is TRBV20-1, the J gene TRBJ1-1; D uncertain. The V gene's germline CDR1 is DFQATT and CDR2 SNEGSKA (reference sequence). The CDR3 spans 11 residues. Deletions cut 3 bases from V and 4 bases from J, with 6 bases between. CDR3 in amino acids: CSASWVTEAFF. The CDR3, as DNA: TGCAGTGCTAGTTGGGTCACTGAAGCTTTCTTT.

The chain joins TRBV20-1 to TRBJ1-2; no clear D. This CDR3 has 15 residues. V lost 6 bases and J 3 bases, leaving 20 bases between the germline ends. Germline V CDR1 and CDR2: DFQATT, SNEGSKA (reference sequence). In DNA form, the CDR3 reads TGCAGTGCCCCCCTGGGGTTACAACGGGACTATGGCTACACCTTC. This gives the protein CSAPLGLQRDYGYTF.

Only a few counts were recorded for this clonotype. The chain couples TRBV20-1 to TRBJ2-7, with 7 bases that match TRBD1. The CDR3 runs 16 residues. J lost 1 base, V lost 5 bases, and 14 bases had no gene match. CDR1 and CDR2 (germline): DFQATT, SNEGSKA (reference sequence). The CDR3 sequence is CSAPDPQQGISYEQYF. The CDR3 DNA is TGCAGTGCTCCCGACCCCCAACAGGGGATTTCCTACGAGCAGTACTTC.